This passage covers 4 T cell receptor beta chains from one sample sequenced in a study of cytomegalovirus exposure and HLA in healthy donors (dated by TCRdb to about 2017). Library generation was performed with the immunoSEQ multiplex PCR assay. For the multiplex PCR, a mixture combining 60 forward primers for TCR Vbeta segments and 13 reverse primers for TCR Jbeta segments was used. This is the immuneACCESS table as TCRdb keeps it, with only in-frame sequences that have V and J called. A part of the clones is gone; compared with another copy, unresolved V genes explain less than half, and the rest is unexplained. The table for this sample shows over 100,000 clones. The ten largest clonotypes hold around 3.5% of the sample. Sequences were obtained from PBMCs. Every receptor here comes from a man under 40 in good health and CMV-seronegative.

The gene calls are TRBV7-9 and TRBJ1-3; D uncertain. With 3 bases removed from V and 0 bases from J, the gap between germline ends came to 15 bases. The germline V gene encodes CDR1 SEHNR and CDR2 FQNEAQ (reference sequence). This CDR3 is built from 17 residues. The DNA of the CDR3 is TGTGCCAGCAGCTTGAGGGCCAGATCCTTCTCTGGAAACACCATATATTTT. This sequence encodes CASSLRARSFSGNTIYF.

DNA for the CDR3: TGTGCCAGCAGTAGTCTTAAGACAGGGGATACTAATGAAAAACTGTTTTTT. Encoded protein: CASSSLKTGDTNEKLFF. This chain connects TRBV28 to TRBJ1-4; 8 bases agree with TRBD1. V lost 5 bases to trimming and J lost 2 bases; unmatched junction nucleotides: 10. This CDR3 region has 17 residues. Germline CDR1 MDHEN, CDR2 SYDVKM. Filled out from reference TRBV28 and TRBJ1-4, the complete variable domain reads DVKVTQSSRYLVKRTGEKVFLECVQDMDHENMFWYRQDPGLGLRLIYFSYDVKMKEKGDIPEGYSVSREKKERFSLILESASTNQTSMYLCASSSLKTGDTNEKLFFGSGTQLSVL.

CDR3 DNA sequence: TGCAGCGTTGAACTGACTAGCGGGGGCTGGGATGAGCAGTTCTTC. The encoded protein is CSVELTSGGWDEQFF. This rearrangement joins TRBV29-1 to TRBJ2-1, with 12 positions matching TRBD2. Germline trimming cut 2 bases from V and 8 bases from J; bases unmatched to any gene: 7. Looked up from germline, CDR1 is SQVTM and CDR2 is ANQGSEA. This CDR3 has 15 amino acids.

This chain connects TRBV6-4 to TRBJ2-5, with 10 nucleotides matching TRBD1. The CDR3 is made up of 15 amino acids. The V segment lost 4 bases and the J segment 3 bases; nucleotides outside the gene matches: 5. The germline V gene has CDR1 MRHNA and CDR2 SNTAGT. Written as DNA, the CDR3 is TGTGCCAGCAGTGCCACCGGGACAGGGGAAGAGACCCAGTACTTC. As protein: CASSATGTGEETQYF.